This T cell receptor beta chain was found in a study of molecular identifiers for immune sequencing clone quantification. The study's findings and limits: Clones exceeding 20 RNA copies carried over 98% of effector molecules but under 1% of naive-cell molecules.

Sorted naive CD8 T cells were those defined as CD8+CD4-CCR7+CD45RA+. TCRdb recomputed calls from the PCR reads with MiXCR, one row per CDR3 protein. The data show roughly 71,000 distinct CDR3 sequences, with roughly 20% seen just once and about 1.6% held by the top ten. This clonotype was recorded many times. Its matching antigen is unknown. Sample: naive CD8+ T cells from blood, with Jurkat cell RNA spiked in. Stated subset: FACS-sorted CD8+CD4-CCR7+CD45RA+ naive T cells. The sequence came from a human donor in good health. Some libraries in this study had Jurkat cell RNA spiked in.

The CDR3 sequence is CASSGDQETQYF. CDR3 bases: TGTGCCAGCAGCGGGGACCAAGAGACCCAGTACTTC. V usage is TRBV9 and J usage is TRBJ2-5; D remains unclear. CDR1 SGDLS and CDR2 YYNGEE come from the germline V gene. This CDR3 region has 12 residues. The ends were cut back, 3 bases at V and 0 bases at J, with 3 bases in the middle.